Listed here are 15 T cell receptor beta chains from one sample, sequenced in a study of human T cells and chemical hapten exposure. Stated time point: healthy volunteer bleed at 2 weeks. The authors' total RNA extraction used unfractionated whole blood. TCRdb recomputed calls from the RACE reads with MiXCR, one row per CDR3 protein. Here the sample spans under 95,000 distinct CDR3 sequences, approximately 9% being singletons. The specimen was whole blood. These receptor sequences come from a female donor in good health. Some clones in this sample may be carry-over from other donors' samples.

This clonotype was detected a few times. V and J are TRBV6-1 and TRBJ1-2; D not certain. With 2 bases removed from V and 6 bases from J, the gap between germline ends came to 10 bases. The germline V gene has CDR1 MNHNS and CDR2 SASEGT. The CDR3 contains 13 residues. CDR3 in DNA: TGTGCCAGCAGTGAATGGGCCCTCGATGGCTACACCTTC. Its translation is CASSEWALDGYTF.

In its sample, this clonotype was seen a few times. The rearrangement joins TRBV24-1 to TRBJ2-1; no clear D. The V end was cut by 7 bases, the J end by 4 bases, with 13 bases between. This CDR3 has 14 amino acids. CDR1 is KGHDR, CDR2 SFDVKD, per germline. CDR3 loop: CATSRAGSYNEQFF. For the CDR3, the DNA is TGTGCCACCAGCCGGGCAGGATCGTACAATGAGCAGTTCTTC.

There are many counts of this clonotype. This chain connects TRBV2 to TRBJ1-2; D not certain. The germline V gene has CDR1 SNHLY and CDR2 FYNNEI. The CDR3 is 13 residues long. Trimming removed 2 bases from V and 8 bases from J, with 12 bases in between. The CDR3, as DNA: TGTGCCAGCAGTGAATACCGAGGGAACGGCTACACCTTC. It yields the protein CASSEYRGNGYTF.

The V call is TRBV3-1, the J call TRBJ1-1; weak D call: TRBD1 (6 bases). CDR1 LGHDT and CDR2 YNNKEL come from the germline V gene (reference sequence). This CDR3 contains 13 residues. Trimming pared 5 bases from V and 7 bases from J, leaving 14 bases between. In DNA form, the CDR3 reads TGTGCCAGCAGCGCCGACAGGAAAGATGAAGCTTTCTTT. It specifies CASSADRKDEAFF.

This clonotype was seen a few times. The V and J genes are TRBV7-9 and TRBJ2-7; 8 positions agree with TRBD1. Per the germline V gene, CDR1 is SEHNR and CDR2 is FQNEAQ (reference sequence). Trimming cost V 5 bases and J 2 bases; bases outside gene matches: 2. The length of the CDR3 is 13 residues. CDR3 protein: CASSPRGPYEQYF. In DNA, the CDR3 is TGTGCCAGCAGCCCCAGGGGGCCCTACGAGCAGTACTTC.

About this clonotype itself: Germline and junction disagree at one end, which may indicate a read error. The genes are TRBV7-9 and TRBJ1-4, with 8 bases identical to TRBD1. Germline-derived CDR1 and CDR2 are SEHNR and FQNEAQ (reference sequence). The CDR3 has 14 residues. CDR3 coding DNA: TGTGTCAGCAGCCACGGACAGGGCGGAGAAAAACTGTTTTTT. Translating gives CVSSHGQGGEKLFF.

Only a few counts were recorded for this clonotype. This chain uses TRBV28 with TRBJ1-4; 7 bases match TRBD1. This CDR3 comprises 17 residues. V was pared by 6 bases and J by 5 bases, with 15 bases of the junction left unmatched. CDR1 and CDR2 from the germline V gene are MDHEN and SYDVKM. This CDR3 is CASRPQTGQSGNEKLFF. For the CDR3, the DNA is TGTGCCAGCAGGCCCCAGACAGGGCAGTCGGGAAATGAAAAACTGTTTTTT.

This clonotype showed up just a few times. The V and J genes are TRBV7-9 and TRBJ1-5, with D possibly TRBD1 on 5 matching bases. Germline V lookup: CDR1 SEHNR, CDR2 FQNEAQ (reference sequence). V was pared by 3 bases and J by 6 bases, with 9 bases between. CDR3 length: 13 amino acids. CDR3: CASSLGDAQPQHF. The CDR3 DNA reads TGTGCCAGCAGCTTGGGGGACGCTCAGCCCCAGCATTTT.

This chain connects TRBV28 to TRBJ2-3; 7 bases align to TRBD2. V lost 1 base to trimming and J lost 3 bases; unmatched junction nucleotides: 7. The CDR3 spans 16 residues. Per germline, CDR1 MDHEN and CDR2 SYDVKM. The CDR3 DNA sequence: TGTGCCAGCAGTTTATTGAGGGGCGGGAGAACAGATACGCAGTATTTT. This encodes CASSLLRGGRTDTQYF.

This clonotype was seen ten or more times. This chain joins TRBV7-9 and TRBJ1-2; the D is unclear. The CDR3 has 13 amino acids. Between the trimmed V and J ends, which lost 5 bases and 4 bases, there was a span of 11 bases. Per germline, CDR1 SEHNR and CDR2 FQNEAQ (reference sequence). CDR3 protein: CASSPKSGYGYTF. CDR3 nucleotide sequence: TGTGCCAGCAGCCCTAAGTCGGGCTATGGCTACACCTTC.

The rearrangement joins TRBV5-6 to TRBJ1-4; D is perhaps TRBD1 (6 bases). CDR3 length: 14 amino acids. V was shortened by 4 bases and J by 6 bases, with 13 bases between the two germline ends. The germline V gene has CDR1 SGHDT and CDR2 YYEEEE. DNA for the CDR3: TGTGCCAGCAGCCTGACAGGCCCCTATGAAAAACTGTTTTTT. It encodes CASSLTGPYEKLFF.

The chain employs TRBV2 and TRBJ2-7; possible D gene TRBD1, 5 bases. Germline CDR1 is SNHLY and CDR2 is FYNNEI. Trimming stripped 4 bases from V and 0 bases from J, with 16 bases between. The CDR3 has 16 residues. DNA for the CDR3: TGTGCCAGCAGTGGATCTATTTCGGACAACTCCTACGAGCAGTACTTC. Translated: CASSGSISDNSYEQYF.

This clonotype came up many times. The V call is TRBV29-1, the J call TRBJ2-2; D uncertain. The CDR3 spans 14 residues. Deletions cut 1 base from V and 4 bases from J, with 10 bases between. Per germline, CDR1 SQVTM and CDR2 ANQGSEA. The CDR3 sequence: CSVEVGSSTGELFF. The CDR3 DNA reads TGCAGCGTTGAAGTAGGATCTTCCACCGGGGAGCTGTTTTTT.

This chain links TRBV6-1 with TRBJ1-5; 12 positions agree with TRBD1. Trimming removed 5 bases from V and 6 bases from J; junction bases left unmatched: 11. This CDR3 region has 17 residues. From germline, CDR1 is MNHNS and CDR2 SASEGT. CDR3 amino acids: CASSSRDRGQIFQPQHF. Written as DNA, the CDR3 is TGTGCCAGCAGTAGCCGGGACAGGGGGCAAATATTTCAGCCCCAGCATTTT.

V and J are TRBV14 and TRBJ2-3; D remains unclear. Germline assignment: CDR1 SGHDN and CDR2 FVKESK. Trimming took off 5 bases at V and 6 bases at J, with 6 bases between the two ends. CDR3 length: 11 residues. DNA of the CDR3: TGTGCCAGCAGCGCGGCGGATACGCAGTATTTT. This encodes CASSAADTQYF. Variable domain in full (rest from reference TRBV14 and TRBJ2-3): EAGVTQFPSHSVIEKGQTVTLRCDPISGHDNLYWYRRVMGKEIKFLLHFVKESKQDESGMPNNRFLAERTGGTYSTLKVQPAELEDSGVYFCASSAADTQYFGPGTRLTVL.